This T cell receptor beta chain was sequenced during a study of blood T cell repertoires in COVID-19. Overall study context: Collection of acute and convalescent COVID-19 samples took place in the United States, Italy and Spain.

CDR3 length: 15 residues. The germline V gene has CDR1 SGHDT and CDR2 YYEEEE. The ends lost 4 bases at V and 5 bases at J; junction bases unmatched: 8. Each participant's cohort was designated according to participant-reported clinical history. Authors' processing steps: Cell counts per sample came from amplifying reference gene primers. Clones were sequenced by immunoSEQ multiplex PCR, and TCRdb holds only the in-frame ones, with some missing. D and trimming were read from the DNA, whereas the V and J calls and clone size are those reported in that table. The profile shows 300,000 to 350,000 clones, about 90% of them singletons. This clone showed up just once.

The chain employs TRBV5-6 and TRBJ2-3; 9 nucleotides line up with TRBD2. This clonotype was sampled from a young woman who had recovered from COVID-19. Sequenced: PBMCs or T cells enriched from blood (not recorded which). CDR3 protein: CASSSLAGAVDTQYF. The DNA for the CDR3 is TGTGCCAGCAGCAGCTTAGCGGGAGCAGTAGATACGCAGTATTTT.